A single sample gave rise to the 10 T cell receptor beta chains below, sequenced in a study of cytomegalovirus exposure and HLA in healthy donors. The PCR employed 60 Vbeta primers together with 13 Jbeta primers. Using immunoSEQ multiplex PCR, the repertoire was profiled, and TCRdb retains in-frame clones only, with some absent. The sample has 120,000 to 150,000 clones; roughly 80% are singletons. The sample taken for sequencing was PBMCs. These receptors were collected from a woman aged 40 to 55 in good health and CMV-seropositive.

The CDR3 loop is CASSLGTGQFGALSYEQYF. CDR3 sequence (DNA): TGTGCCAGCAGCTTAGGGACAGGGCAATTCGGGGCCCTTTCCTACGAGCAGTACTTC. The gene calls are TRBV7-2 and TRBJ2-7; 8 bases fit TRBD1. After removal of 1 base from V and 1 base from J, the junction contained 15 bases not matched to a gene. Per the germline V gene, CDR1 is SGHTA and CDR2 is FQGNSA. The CDR3 sequence is 19 residues long.

The chain combines TRBV18 with TRBJ2-1, with 9 positions matching TRBD1. The CDR3 is made up of 17 amino acids. V dropped 4 bases and J dropped 8; count of bases not matched to a gene: 15. Per the germline V gene, CDR1 is KGHSH and CDR2 is LQKENI. CDR3 sequence: CASSRWTGEGMSDEQFF. As DNA, the CDR3 is TGTGCCAGCTCACGATGGACAGGGGAAGGGATGAGCGATGAGCAGTTCTTC. Drawing the rest from reference TRBV18 and TRBJ2-1, the complete variable domain is NAGVMQNPRHLVRRRGQEARLRCSPMKGHSHVYWYRQLPEEGLKFMVYLQKENIIDESGMPKERFSAEFPKEGPSILRIQQVVRGDSAAYFCASSRWTGEGMSDEQFFGPGTRLTVL.

This clone has a single count. V is TRBV5-1 and J is TRBJ1-4; D uncertain. There are 13 residues in the CDR3. Looked up from germline, CDR1 is SGHRS and CDR2 is YFSETQ. Trimming cost V 4 bases and J 0 bases, with 4 bases left between them. CDR3 nucleotides: TGCGCCAGCAGCGTCACAACTAATGAAAAACTGTTTTTT. This encodes CASSVTTNEKLFF.

This clone was counted between two and nine times. The chain carries TRBV6-5 and TRBJ1-3; D not certain. The CDR3 totals 15 residues. Germline CDR1 reads MNHEY; CDR2 reads SVGAGI. Trimming took off 6 bases at V and 1 base at J, with 13 bases between the two ends. The DNA for the CDR3 is TGTGCCAGCAGGGTATCGGAGGCTTCTGGAAACACCATATATTTT. This encodes CASRVSEASGNTIYF.

The chain carries TRBV2 and TRBJ1-6; D is undetermined. Trimming pared 8 bases from V and 7 bases from J, leaving 18 bases between. The CDR3 is 15 amino acids. The germline gives CDR1 SNHLY, CDR2 FYNNEI. CDR3 in DNA: TGTGCCAGCTTAGGTCCGGGGATCGGAAATTCACCCCTCCACTTT. It is translated as CASLGPGIGNSPLHF.

In its sample, this clone was seen a few times. The chain joins TRBV19 to TRBJ2-7, with 9 bases aligning to TRBD1. The CDR3 runs 17 residues. With V trimmed by 5 bases and J by 6 bases, 17 bases remained unmatched. Germline V gives CDR1 LNHDA, CDR2 SQIVND (reference sequence). The DNA of the CDR3 is TGTGCCAGTAGTGGAAGCTGGGCACAGGGGGCAAACCTCGAGCAGTACTTC. It codes for CASSGSWAQGANLEQYF.

The chain recombines TRBV5-1 with TRBJ2-5; TRBD2 agrees at 8 bases. Per germline, CDR1 SGHRS and CDR2 YFSETQ. V lost 2 bases, J lost 5 bases, and 8 bases stayed unmatched. The CDR3 extends over 15 amino acids. CDR3 nucleotides: TGCGCCAGCAGCTTCGGGGGGGGCCATGGTGAGACCCAGTACTTC. It is translated as CASSFGGGHGETQYF. Full variable domain (outside the CDR3, taken from reference TRBV5-1 and TRBJ2-5): KAGVTQTPRYLIKTRGQQVTLSCSPISGHRSVSWYQQTPGQGLQFLFEYFSETQRNKGNFPGRFSGRQFSNSRSEMNVSTLELGDSALYLCASSFGGGHGETQYFGPGTRLLVL.

The CDR3 nucleotides are TGTGCCAGCAGCTACTCCGGACTCACCGGGGAGCTGTTTTTT. Translated: CASSYSGLTGELFF. The chain has TRBV27 and TRBJ2-2, with D possibly TRBD2 on 5 matching bases. CDR1 is MNHEY, CDR2 SMNVEV, per germline (reference sequence). This CDR3 is built from 14 residues. V gave up 6 bases and J gave up 4 bases, with 12 bases separating them.

The gene calls are TRBV7-5 and TRBJ1-1; TRBD1 is the table's D call, not checked against the DNA. TRBV7-5 is a pseudogene locus. This CDR3 has 13 amino acids. CDR3 nucleotide sequence: TGTGTCAGAAGCTACAGACGTCACACTGAAGCTTTCTTT. This encodes CVRSYRRHTEAFF.

The rearrangement uses TRBV28 and TRBJ2-4, with D possibly TRBD2 on 6 matching bases. The CDR3 spans 15 residues. V shed 5 bases and J shed 3 bases, with 14 bases lying between them. Germline-derived CDR1 and CDR2 are MDHEN and SYDVKM. This CDR3 reads CASSRLLGGKNIQYF. DNA of the CDR3: TGTGCCAGCAGTCGATTACTGGGGGGCAAAAACATTCAGTACTTC.